Sequencing of this T cell receptor beta chain was carried out in a study of human T cells and chemical hapten exposure. As for the study in general: Alopecia universalis, totalis or areata was present in patients who were mostly female. Study findings and constraints: Expanded TCRs made up significantly more big CDR3 similarity clusters than controls did. DPC sensitization left the count of TCRs above 1 in 1000 unchanged.

TCRdb reprocessed the RACE reads via MiXCR and lists one record per CDR3 protein. The sample includes under 150,000 distinct CDR3 sequences, about 12% of them seen just once. This clonotype showed up many times. The antigen is unknown. The junction had 0 bases not matched to a gene; V was cut back by 6 bases and J by 1 base. This CDR3 contains 13 residues. The germline gives CDR1 MDHEN, CDR2 SYDVKM. As to time point: patch test 1, 2 weeks after DPC sensitization. Treatment: therapeutic diphenylcyclopropenone sensitization with weekly scalp DPC. Suited to DPC and affected by alopecia, the donors ranged from 18 to 70 years old.

The rearrangement links TRBV28 to TRBJ2-3, with 8 bases fitting TRBD2. This sample comprised whole blood, obtained in connection with sensitization to the hapten diphenylcyclopropenone (DPC). The receptor was isolated from a woman aged 50 to 60 with alopecia areata. Some clones in this sample may be carry-over from other donors' samples. CDR3: CASRTSGTDTQYF. In DNA, the CDR3 is TGTGCCAGCAGGACTAGCGGCACAGATACGCAGTATTTT.